One sample yielded the 3 T cell receptor beta chains listed below, sequenced in a study of blood T cells in healthy people across ages. Next came a second PCR, run for 7 to 11 cycles, which used a sample-barcoded 5' primer along with a J-beta primer mix. MiXCR, run by TCRdb on the 5' RACE reads, gives a single entry per CDR3 protein. The sample lists roughly 1,800,000 distinct CDR3 sequences, 40% to 55% seen once, with 2% to 2.5% in the top ten. The specimen sequenced was blood. These receptors all stem from a woman between 40 and 55 years old in good health.

The V call is TRBV7-9, the J call TRBJ2-1; 8 positions agree with TRBD2. The CDR3 has 18 amino acids. Germline V gives CDR1 SEHNR, CDR2 FQNEAQ (reference sequence). J gave up 2 bases and V 5 bases, and 14 bases lay outside the gene matches. The CDR3 spells CASSRARAGVPPYNEQFF. CDR3 nucleotide sequence: TGTGCCAGCAGCCGGGCGCGAGCGGGGGTTCCACCCTACAATGAGCAGTTCTTC.

This rearrangement joins TRBV7-2 to TRBJ1-6; D is perhaps TRBD1 (5 bases). From germline, CDR1 is SGHTA and CDR2 FQGNSA. CDR3 size: 13 residues. Between the trimmed V and J ends, which lost 5 bases and 8 bases, there was a span of 10 bases. In DNA form, the CDR3 reads TGTGCCAGCAGCCACGGGGCTGATTCACCCCTCCACTTT. This encodes CASSHGADSPLHF.

This clonotype has more than one count but fewer than ten. The chain employs TRBV13 and TRBJ2-1, with unresolved D. This CDR3 spans 13 amino acids. Trimming left V 2 bases short and J 9 bases short, with 11 bases between. Germline loops: CDR1 PRHDT, CDR2 FYEKMQ (reference sequence). For the CDR3, the DNA is TGTGCCAGCAGCTTACGAAACTACTTTGAGCAGTTCTTC. Residues: CASSLRNYFEQFF.